This T cell receptor beta chain is from a study of naive and memory T cell subsets. Points on this clonotype: What it binds is not known.

Study-wide points: From naive to CM, EM and EMRA, diversity decreased and Gini increased. The power law exponent of TCR abundance differed between naive and memory cells. Over 90% of naive TCR sequences appeared only once, unlike memory subsets.

Two oligonucleotides, mixed equimolar, formed the beta constant-region primer covering TRBC1 and TRBC2. Ligated cDNA was amplified by four rounds of PCR with nested alpha and beta constant-region primers and SP2. TCRdb re-called the UMI-ligation and nested PCR reads through MiXCR, storing one row per CDR3 protein. The sample yields about 120,000 distinct CDR3 sequences, 35% to 45% seen once. CDR1 and CDR2 (germline): SGHVS, FQNEAQ. This CDR3 has 14 residues. Deletions cut 1 base from V and 7 bases from J, with 11 bases between. Specimen: central memory CD4+ T cells from blood. The chain employs TRBV7-8 and TRBJ1-5; D unclear. This TCR was sampled from a human donor in good health. Written as DNA, the CDR3 is TGTGCCAGCAGCTTAGGCCAGTCGCGCCAGCCCCAGCATTTT. Its translation is CASSLGQSRQPQHF.